The 4 T cell receptor beta chains below come from one sample, sequenced in a study of OX40 agonist ivuxolimab in advanced cancers. Libraries were built with the immunoSEQ multiplex PCR assay. TCRdb carries this immuneACCESS record with in-frame sequences only. Its versions omit some clonotypes, under half of them owing to an unresolved V gene in the studies checked, with the rest unexplained. This sample gives about 79,000 clones in total; about 85% of them show up just once. Clones ranked in the top ten supply over 3% of the sample. The sequencing used CD4+ or CD8+ T cells sorted from blood, collected in a trial of the OX40 agonist ivuxolimab. These receptors came from an adult with an advanced solid tumor such as melanoma, head and neck, liver or kidney cancer.

V and J are TRBV19 and TRBJ2-5; D possibly uses TRBD1 or TRBD2 (5 bases each). Trimming took 3 bases from V and 5 from J, leaving 19 bases between them. Germline V gene lookup returns CDR1 LNHDA and CDR2 SQIVND (reference sequence). The CDR3 is 16 residues long. In nucleotides, the CDR3 is TGTGCCAGTAGTATGGTTTTGGGACGTTTGTTGGAGACCCAGTACTTC. Translating gives CASSMVLGRLLETQYF. Based on the CDR3 plus reference TRBV19 and TRBJ2-5, the full variable domain is DGGITQSPKYLFRKEGQNVTLSCEQNLNHDAMYWYRQDPGQGLRLIYYSQIVNDFQKGDIAEGYSVSREKKESFPLTVTSAQKNPTAFYLCASSMVLGRLLETQYFGPGTRLLVL.

The chain links TRBV7-2 to TRBJ2-7; 9 bases agree with TRBD2. Germline CDR1 SGHTA, CDR2 FQGNSA. Unmatched junction bases numbered 5, after V lost 5 bases and J lost 3 bases. CDR3 length: 14 residues. DNA for the CDR3: TGTGCCAGCAGCGCCGGACTAGCGAGCTACGAGCAGTACTTC. Encoded protein: CASSAGLASYEQYF.

The gene calls are TRBV19 and TRBJ2-1; tentative D call: TRBD1 (6 bases). V was cut by 6 bases and J by 4 bases, with 13 bases left in between. This CDR3 has 14 residues. The germline V gene encodes CDR1 LNHDA and CDR2 SQIVND (reference sequence). CDR3 in amino acids: CASSTAGQYNEQFF. In DNA form, the CDR3 reads TGTGCCAGTAGCACAGCCGGACAGTACAATGAGCAGTTCTTC.

The chain carries TRBV19 and TRBJ2-2; D not resolved. V shed 5 bases and J shed 1 base, with 26 bases lying between them. Germline V gives CDR1 LNHDA, CDR2 SQIVND (reference sequence). This CDR3 spans 20 amino acids. The CDR3 DNA reads TGTGCCAGTAGTGCACCCACTATACCAGGAAACATAAAGAACACCGGGGAGCTGTTTTTT. This gives the protein CASSAPTIPGNIKNTGELFF.